These 10 T cell receptor beta chains were all obtained from the same sample, sequenced in a study of blood T cell repertoires in COVID-19. TCRdb's table, derived via immunoSEQ multiplex PCR, lists solely in-frame clones and lacks some. The data contain some 45,000 clones, 80% to 95% of them seen just once; the ten biggest clones take up around 1%. Sequencing input: peripheral blood. Receptors originate from a man aged 55 to 69 with COVID-19, enrolled during active disease.

The CDR3 here is CASSLGQGPGELFF. The CDR3 region has the DNA TGTGCCAGCAGTCTAGGACAGGGACCCGGGGAGCTGTTTTTT. This rearrangement joins TRBV27 to TRBJ2-2; 8 bases align to TRBD1. The germline V gene has CDR1 MNHEY and CDR2 SMNVEV (reference sequence). This CDR3 spans 14 amino acids. Unmatched junction bases numbered 5, after V lost 5 bases and J lost 6 bases.

V is TRBV5-1 and J is TRBJ1-5, with TRBD1 matching over 8 bases. The CDR3 runs 14 residues. CDR1 is SGHRS and CDR2 is YFSETQ in the germline V gene. V gave up 4 bases and J gave up 4 bases; unmatched junction bases: 4. The CDR3 loop reads CASSPGQENQPQHF. Written as DNA, the CDR3 is TGCGCCAGCAGCCCGGGACAGGAAAATCAGCCCCAGCATTTT.

As regards this clone: This CDR3 fails to terminate in the conserved phenylalanine or tryptophan, so it likely reflects a read error. The limits of the CDR3 on the DNA are not certain, so only TCRdb's listed CDR3 is given. V gene TRBV19 combines with J gene TRBJ1-2. The germline CDR1 and CDR2 sequences are LNHDA and SQIVND (reference sequence). The CDR3 is 13 amino acids in total, end residues counted. The CDR3: CASTDHMAGSLLT.

The rearrangement links TRBV5-4 to TRBJ1-2; D may be TRBD1 (6 bases). Germline V gene lookup returns CDR1 SGHNT and CDR2 YYREEE (reference sequence). Trimming cost V 0 bases and J 1 base, with 16 bases left between them. The CDR3 has 17 residues. CDR3 bases: TGTGCCAGCAGCTTGGCCATGGCAGGGGCACATAACTATGGCTACACCTTC. Encoded protein: CASSLAMAGAHNYGYTF.

This chain joins TRBV7-2 and TRBJ1-5; D remains ambiguous. The CDR3 consists of 13 residues. V was trimmed by 2 bases and J by 5 bases, leaving 7 bases between them. Germline values: CDR1 SGHTA, CDR2 FQGNSA. This chain's CDR3 is CASSLRVDQPQHF. The CDR3 DNA sequence: TGTGCCAGCAGCTTACGGGTCGATCAGCCCCAGCATTTT.

This chain links TRBV30 with TRBJ1-6; 7 nucleotides agree with TRBD1. With 2 bases clipped from V and 10 bases from J, the junction kept 8 bases outside the gene matches. This CDR3 spans 14 amino acids. CDR1 is GTSNPN, CDR2 SVGIG, per germline (reference sequence). The CDR3 nucleotides are TGTGCCTGGAGTTACACAGGGGCATACTCACCCCTCCACTTT. Protein sequence: CAWSYTGAYSPLHF. Full variable domain (remainder filled in from reference TRBV30 and TRBJ1-6): SQTIHQWPATLVQPVGSPLSLECTVEGTSNPNLYWYRQAAGRGLQLLFYSVGIGQISSEVPQNLSASRPQDRQFILSSKKLLLSDSGFYLCAWSYTGAYSPLHFGNGTRLTVT.

The chain uses TRBV25-1 and TRBJ2-7, with 7 nucleotides matching TRBD2. V lost 6 bases, J lost 0 bases, and 2 bases stayed unmatched. This CDR3 is built from 13 residues. Germline CDR1 is MGHDK and CDR2 is SYGVNS. CDR3 loop: CASRSGGSYEQYF. In nucleotides, the CDR3 is TGTGCCAGCAGGTCGGGGGGCTCCTACGAGCAGTACTTC.

This chain uses TRBV7-9 with TRBJ2-5; D might be TRBD1 (5 bases). This CDR3 has 12 residues. In germline, CDR1 is SEHNR, CDR2 FQNEAQ (reference sequence). Trimming stripped 3 bases from V and 4 bases from J, with 6 bases between. CDR3 region: CASSLGPETQYF. CDR3 nucleotides: TGTGCCAGCAGCTTGGGGCCAGAGACCCAGTACTTC.

The chain employs TRBV30 and TRBJ1-6, with 9 bases lining up with TRBD1. The CDR3 has 14 residues. Germline CDR1 and CDR2: GTSNPN and SVGIG (reference sequence). With V trimmed by 0 bases and J by 15 bases, 9 bases remained unmatched. The CDR3 region has the DNA TGTGCCTGGAGTGTAGGGACAGGGTCCATGCTCCTCCACTTT. Encoded protein: CAWSVGTGSMLLHF. The full variable domain, completed using reference TRBV30 and TRBJ1-6, is SQTIHQWPATLVQPVGSPLSLECTVEGTSNPNLYWYRQAAGRGLQLLFYSVGIGQISSEVPQNLSASRPQDRQFILSSKKLLLSDSGFYLCAWSVGTGSMLLHFGNGTRLTVT.

This chain links TRBV2 with TRBJ2-2; 7 bases are a match to TRBD1. V was pared by 9 bases and J by 6 bases, with 10 bases of the junction left unmatched. The germline gives CDR1 SNHLY, CDR2 FYNNEI. This CDR3 contains 14 residues. The CDR3 coding sequence is TGTGCCAGTCAGGGGGTAATAGGCGCCGGGGAGCTGTTTTTT. Translation: CASQGVIGAGELFF.